This TCR beta chain appears in the sequencing data of a study of cytomegalovirus exposure and HLA in healthy donors. The PCR contained 60 Vbeta and 13 Jbeta primers. Produced via immunoSEQ multiplex PCR; TCRdb's table is partial and in-frame only. The sample lists about 230,000 clones, more than 70% occurring once. Per the germline V gene, CDR1 is SGHTA and CDR2 is FQGNSA. The CDR3 is made up of 16 amino acids. Trimming at V came to 2 bases and at J to 3 bases, leaving 4 bases not matched to a gene. The J gene is TRBJ2-5, the V gene TRBV7-2; 12 bases match TRBD2. The sample consisted of PBMCs. The TCR sequence derives from a boy aged 5-17 years in good health and CMV-seronegative. The CDR3 protein is CASSLWTSGAKETQYF. The CDR3 nucleotides are TGTGCCAGCAGCTTATGGACTAGCGGGGCCAAAGAGACCCAGTACTTC. Variable domain in full (rest from reference TRBV7-2 and TRBJ2-5): GAGVSQSPSNKVTEKGKDVELRCDPISGHTALYWYRQSLGQGLEFLIYFQGNSAPDKSGLPSDRFSAERTGGSVSTLTIQRTQQEDSAVYLCASSLWTSGAKETQYFGPGTRLLVL.